These T cell receptor beta chains were read from a single sample in a study of CD8 T cells in Susac syndrome. TCRdb analysed the immunoSEQ multiplex PCR reads with MiXCR anew, one entry per CDR3 protein. The table has more than 120,000 distinct CDR3 sequences, approximately 95% seen once. Material for sequencing was CD4+ T cells from PBMCs. The receptors come from a human donor in good health. Each CDR3 is given with its conserved first and last residue. D genes are given only for firm matches.

v_gene | d_gene | CDR3aa
TRBV11-2 | NA | CASSSLPPTLGGYTGELFF
TRBV28 | NA | CASTPGGQRNEQYF
TRBV18 | TRBD1 | CASSPQGASIDTQYF
TRBV24-1 | NA | CATADSQETQYF
TRBV15 | NA | CATSRDVGEGGELFF
TRBV15 | NA | CATSRGTRQNRYGYTF
TRBV7-9 | TRBD1 | CASSSRQGANYGYTF
TRBV5-4 | TRBD2 | CASSFGTSGADYNEQFF
TRBV24-1 | TRBD2 | CATSDASGPTVTYNEQFF
TRBV20-1 | NA | CSARGARKNIQYF
TRBV3-1 | TRBD1 | CASSQSTGGAFRGYTF
TRBV3-1 | TRBD2 | CASGQDVGTSGFQETQYF
TRBV6-2/TRBV6-3 | TRBD1 | CASRDRGEWNQPQHF
TRBV20-1 | NA | CSARERGALKFDTEAFF
TRBV5-1 | NA | CASRAGDDTGELFF
TRBV5-1 | NA | CASTRDRGYDEQFF
TRBV6-2/TRBV6-3 | TRBD2 | CATSVGLALYF
TRBV30 | NA | CAWARGEQETQYF
TRBV7-8 | NA | CASSLVPGQNYGYTF
TRBV29-1 | NA | CSVLGRIEAFF
TRBV7-9 | TRBD1 | CASSRTGGVGSPLHF
TRBV12-3/TRBV12-4 | NA | CASRRTPFGVQETQYF
TRBV3-1 | NA | CASSLQVGSTDTQYF
TRBV7-9 | NA | CASSPRGPDTQYF
TRBV28 | NA | CASSLFGGLEQYF
TRBV20-1 | NA | CSAREASASTDTQYF
TRBV18 | NA | CASSRSGSNTEAFF
TRBV11-2 | TRBD1 | CASSSIQGADYEQYF
TRBV29-1 | TRBD2 | CSVGFGTSGNEQFF
TRBV9 | NA | CASSARQSPETQYF
TRBV27 | TRBD2 | CASSLASGGHTGELFF
TRBV20-1 | TRBD2 | CSAPETSGSSYNEQFF
TRBV12-3/TRBV12-4 | TRBD1 | CASSPTTGSYGYTF
TRBV4-2 | TRBD2 | CASSPRGGVEQYF
TRBV5-1 | TRBD1 | CASSRGQGYHNEQFF
TRBV6-2/TRBV6-3 | TRBD2 | CASSYQASGDTGELFF
TRBV19 | TRBD1 | CASSIQGVGWGYTF
TRBV4-1 | NA | CASSQVLAGPGEQYF
TRBV5-1 | NA | CASSLDSRNTEAFF